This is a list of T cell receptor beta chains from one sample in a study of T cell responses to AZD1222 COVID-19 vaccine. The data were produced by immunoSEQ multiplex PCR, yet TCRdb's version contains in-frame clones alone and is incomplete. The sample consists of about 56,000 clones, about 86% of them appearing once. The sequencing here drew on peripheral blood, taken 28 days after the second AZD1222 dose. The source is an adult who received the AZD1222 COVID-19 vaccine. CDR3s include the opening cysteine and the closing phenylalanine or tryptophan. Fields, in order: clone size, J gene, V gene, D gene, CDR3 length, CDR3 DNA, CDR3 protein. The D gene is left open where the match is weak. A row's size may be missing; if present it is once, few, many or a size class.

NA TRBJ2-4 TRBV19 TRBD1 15 TGTGCCAGTAGTATCAACAGGGGCGCCAAAAACATTCAGTACTTC CASSINRGAKNIQYF
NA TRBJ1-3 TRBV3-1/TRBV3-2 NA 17 TGTGCCAGCAGCCAAGGAGGAGCCAGAACCTCTGGAAACACCATATATTTT CASSQGGARTSGNTIYF
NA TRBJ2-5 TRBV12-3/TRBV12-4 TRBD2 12 TGTGCCAGTAGCGGGAGCGGGGAGACCCAGTACTTC CASSGSGETQYF
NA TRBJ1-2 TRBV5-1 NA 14 TGCGCCAGCAGCGCCGGGGGACACCTCTATGGCTACACCTTC CASSAGGHLYGYTF
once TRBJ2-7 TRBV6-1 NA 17 TGTGCCAGCAGTGAAGGCTGGGGCAGGGACCCCCTCTACGAGCAGTACTTC CASSEGWGRDPLYEQYF
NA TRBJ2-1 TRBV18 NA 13 TGTGCCAGCTCACCACAGTCCGGTCTGGAGCAGTTCTTC CASSPQSGLEQFF
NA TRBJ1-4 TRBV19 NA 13 TGTGCCACCAACAGCGCAACTAATGAAAAACTGTTTTTT CATNSATNEKLFF
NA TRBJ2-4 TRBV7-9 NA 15 TGTGCCAGCACCTCAGATGGCGGGGCCAAAAACATTCAGTACTTC CASTSDGGAKNIQYF
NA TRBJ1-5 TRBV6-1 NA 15 TGTGCCAGCAGTGAAGGCAGCTATAGCAATCAGCCCCAGCATTTT CASSEGSYSNQPQHF
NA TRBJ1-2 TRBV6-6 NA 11 TGTGCCAGCAGGGGGGATCGTGGCTACACCTTC CASRGDRGYTF
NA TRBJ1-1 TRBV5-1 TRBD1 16 TGCGCCAGCAGCGCGATACAGGGGCAGGCGAACACTGAAGCTTTCTTT CASSAIQGQANTEAFF
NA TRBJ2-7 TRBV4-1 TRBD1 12 TGCGCCAGCAGGACAGGGGGCGGCGAGCAGTACTTC CASRTGGGEQYF
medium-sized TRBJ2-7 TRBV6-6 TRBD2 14 TGTGCCAGCACCGCACTAGCGGGAGCGGACGAGCAGTACTTC CASTALAGADEQYF
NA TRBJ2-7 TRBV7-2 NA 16 TGTGCCAGCAGCTTAGTCGCCGTGGGACGGACTTACGAGCAGTACTTC CASSLVAVGRTYEQYF
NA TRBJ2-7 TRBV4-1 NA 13 TGCGCCAGCAGCCACCGCGAAACCTACGAGCAGTACTTC CASSHRETYEQYF
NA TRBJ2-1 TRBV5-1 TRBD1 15 TGCGCCAGCAGCTTTTGGGGGACAGGGGAAGGTGAGCAGTTCTTC CASSFWGTGEGEQFF
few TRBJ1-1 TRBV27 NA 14 TGTGCCAGCAGTTTCTGGGGGGGGGACACTGAAGCTTTCTTT CASSFWGGDTEAFF
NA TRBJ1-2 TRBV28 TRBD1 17 TGTGCCAGCAGTCCCGCCGGGACAGGGTATAGGAACTATGGCTACACCTTC CASSPAGTGYRNYGYTF
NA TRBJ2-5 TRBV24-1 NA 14 TGTGCCACCAGTGACTATGGGAATACGGAGACCCAGTACTTC CATSDYGNTETQYF
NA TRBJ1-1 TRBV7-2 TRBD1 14 TGTGCCAGCAGCTTTGTAGTAGGACAGGCTGAAGCTTTCTTT CASSFVVGQAEAFF
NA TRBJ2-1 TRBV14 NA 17 TGTGCCAGCAGCCAAGATTACGGTCCTAGGGGGGCCGAAGTCCAGTTCTTC CASSQDYGPRGAEVQFF
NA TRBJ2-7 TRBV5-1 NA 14 TGCGCCAGCAGCCTAGGACAGAGCTCCTACGAGCAGTACTTC CASSLGQSSYEQYF
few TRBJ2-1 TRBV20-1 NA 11 TGCAGTGCTCCCGACTATGTTGAGCAGTTCTTC CSAPDYVEQFF
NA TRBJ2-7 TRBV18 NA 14 TGTGCCAGCTCACCGACCGGTGGGGGCGACGAGCAGTACTTC CASSPTGGGDEQYF
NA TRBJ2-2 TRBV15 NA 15 TGTGCCACCAGCAGAGATGGGGGATACACCGGGGAGCTGTTTTTT CATSRDGGYTGELFF
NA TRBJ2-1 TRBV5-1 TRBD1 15 TGCGCCAGCAGCTTGTTGACAGGGGGCCGAAATGAGCAGTTCTTC CASSLLTGGRNEQFF
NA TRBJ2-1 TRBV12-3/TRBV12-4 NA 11 TGTGCCAGCACCGTCTACAATGAGCAGTTCTTC CASTVYNEQFF
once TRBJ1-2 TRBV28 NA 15 TGTGCCAGCAGTTTTCCGAAAGGACAGCGCATCGGCTACACCTTC CASSFPKGQRIGYTF
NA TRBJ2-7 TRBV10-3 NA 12 TGTGCCATCAGTGAGTCGAAACCCGAGCAGTACTTC CAISESKPEQYF
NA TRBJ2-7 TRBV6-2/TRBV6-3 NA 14 TGTGCCAGCAGTATTCGGACAGCCTCCTACGAGCAGTACTTC CASSIRTASYEQYF
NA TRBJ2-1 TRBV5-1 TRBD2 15 TGCGCCAGCAGTATTGTAGCGGGAGGGTACAATGAGCAGTTCTTC CASSIVAGGYNEQFF
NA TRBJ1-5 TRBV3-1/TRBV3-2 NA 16 TGTGCCAGCAGCCAAGGTAGGGCCCCTGGGAATCAGCCCCAGCATTTT CASSQGRAPGNQPQHF
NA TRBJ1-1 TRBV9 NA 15 TGTGCCAGCAGCGTAGGCTTGGGAGTGAACACTGAAGCTTTCTTT CASSVGLGVNTEAFF
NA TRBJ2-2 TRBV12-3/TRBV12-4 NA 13 TGTGCCAGCACAAGGGGCGACACCGGGGAGCTGTTTTTT CASTRGDTGELFF
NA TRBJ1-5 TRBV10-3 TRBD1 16 TGTGCCATCAGTGAGCACAGGGGGGATAGCAATCAGCCCCAGCATTTT CAISEHRGDSNQPQHF
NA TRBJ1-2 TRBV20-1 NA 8 TGCAGTGCTAGTAAGGGCACCTTC CSASKGTF
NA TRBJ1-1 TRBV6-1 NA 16 TGTGCCAGCAGTGAACAGCCTTGGGCCTGGGAAACTGAAGCTTTCTTT CASSEQPWAWETEAFF
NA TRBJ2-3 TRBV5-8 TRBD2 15 TGTGCCAGCAGCCGACTAGCGGGGGGGGAAAATACGCAGTATTTT CASSRLAGGENTQYF
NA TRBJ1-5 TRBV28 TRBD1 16 TGTGCCAGCAGCCACGAACGGACAGGGGGCAATCAGCCCCAGCATTTT CASSHERTGGNQPQHF
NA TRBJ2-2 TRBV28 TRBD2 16 TGTGCCAGCAGTTCACCGACTAGCGGGAACACCGGGGAGCTGTTTTTT CASSSPTSGNTGELFF
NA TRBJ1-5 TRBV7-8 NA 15 TGTGCCAGCAGCCCTAGAGGGGGAATGCCTGTTTCCCAGCATTTT CASSPRGGMPVSQHF
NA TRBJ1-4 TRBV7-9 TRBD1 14 TGTGCCAGCACGCCATCGACAGGGACGGAAAAACTGTTTTTT CASTPSTGTEKLFF
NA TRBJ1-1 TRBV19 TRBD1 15 TGTGCCAGTAGTCCATATAGACAGGGGGCACATAACGCTTTCTTT CASSPYRQGAHNAFF
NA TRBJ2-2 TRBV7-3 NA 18 TGTGCCAGCAGCTTAAACCCCCTGGGGCAGACGAACACCGGGGAGCTGTTTTTT CASSLNPLGQTNTGELFF
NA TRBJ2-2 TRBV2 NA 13 TGTGCCAGCAGTATGGACAACACCGGGGAGCTGTTTTTT CASSMDNTGELFF
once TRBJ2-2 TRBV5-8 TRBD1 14 TGTGCCAGCAGCCCCTGGACAGGGAGCGGGGAGCTGTTTTTT CASSPWTGSGELFF
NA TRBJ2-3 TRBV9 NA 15 TGTGCCAGCAGCGTAGGTGTAGGGAGCACAGATACGCAGTATTTT CASSVGVGSTDTQYF
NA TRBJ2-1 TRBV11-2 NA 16 TGTGCCAGCAGCATCCACGGGACGGACCCCTACAATGAGCAGTTCTTC CASSIHGTDPYNEQFF
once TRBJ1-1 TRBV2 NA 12 TGTGCCAGCAGTGAAGCACGCACTGAAGCTTTCTTT CASSEARTEAFF
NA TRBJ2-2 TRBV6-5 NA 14 TGTGCCAGCAGTTACCGGGGGAACACCGGGGAGCTGTTTTTT CASSYRGNTGELFF
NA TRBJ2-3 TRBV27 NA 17 TGTGCCAGCAGTCCCCCCTCCGGTAGCCTAAGCACAGATACGCAGTATTTT CASSPPSGSLSTDTQYF
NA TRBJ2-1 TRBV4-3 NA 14 TGCGCCAGCAGCAGACCCGGGACGGCTAATGAGCAGTTCTTC CASSRPGTANEQFF